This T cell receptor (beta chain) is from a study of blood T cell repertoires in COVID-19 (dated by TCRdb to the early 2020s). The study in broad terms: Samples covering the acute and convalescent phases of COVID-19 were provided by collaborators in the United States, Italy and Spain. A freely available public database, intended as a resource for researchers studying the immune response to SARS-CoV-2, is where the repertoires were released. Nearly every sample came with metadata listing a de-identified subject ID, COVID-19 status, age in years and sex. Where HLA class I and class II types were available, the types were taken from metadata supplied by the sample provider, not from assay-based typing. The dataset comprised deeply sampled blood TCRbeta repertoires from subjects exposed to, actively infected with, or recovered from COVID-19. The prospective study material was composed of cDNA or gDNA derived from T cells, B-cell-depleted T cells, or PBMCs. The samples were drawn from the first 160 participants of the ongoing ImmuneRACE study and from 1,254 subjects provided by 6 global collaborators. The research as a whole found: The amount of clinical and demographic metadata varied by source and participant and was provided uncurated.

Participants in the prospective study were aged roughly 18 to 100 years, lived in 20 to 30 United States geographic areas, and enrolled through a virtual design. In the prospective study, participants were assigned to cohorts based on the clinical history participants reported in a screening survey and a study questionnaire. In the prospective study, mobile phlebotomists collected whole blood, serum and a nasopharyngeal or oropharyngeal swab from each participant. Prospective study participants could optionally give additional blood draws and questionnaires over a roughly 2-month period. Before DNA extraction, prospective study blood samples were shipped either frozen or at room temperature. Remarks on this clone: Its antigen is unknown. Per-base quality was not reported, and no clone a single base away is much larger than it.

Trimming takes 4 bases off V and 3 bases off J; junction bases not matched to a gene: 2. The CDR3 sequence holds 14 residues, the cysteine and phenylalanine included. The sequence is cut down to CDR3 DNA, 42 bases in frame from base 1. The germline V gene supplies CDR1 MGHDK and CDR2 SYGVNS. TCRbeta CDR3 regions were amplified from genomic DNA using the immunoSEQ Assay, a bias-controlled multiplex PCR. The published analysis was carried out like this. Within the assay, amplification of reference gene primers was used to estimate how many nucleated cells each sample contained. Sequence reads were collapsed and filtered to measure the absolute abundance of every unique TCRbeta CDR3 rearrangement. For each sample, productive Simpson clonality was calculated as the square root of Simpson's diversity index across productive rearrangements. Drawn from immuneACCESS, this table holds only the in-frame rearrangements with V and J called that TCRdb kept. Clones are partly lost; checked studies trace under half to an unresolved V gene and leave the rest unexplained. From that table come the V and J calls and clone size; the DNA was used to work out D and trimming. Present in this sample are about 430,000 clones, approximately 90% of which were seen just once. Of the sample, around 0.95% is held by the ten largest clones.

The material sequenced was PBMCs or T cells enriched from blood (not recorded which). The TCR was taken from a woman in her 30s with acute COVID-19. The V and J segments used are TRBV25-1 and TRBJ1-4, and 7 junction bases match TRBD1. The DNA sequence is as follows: TGTGCCAGCAGTGGGGACAGAGCTAATGAAAAACTGTTTTTT. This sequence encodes CASSGDRANEKLFF.